This T cell receptor (beta chain) was captured by sequencing in a study of blood T cell repertoires in COVID-19. Looking at the study overall: Samples taken during acute and convalescent COVID-19 were collected in the United States, Italy and Spain.

CDR1 MNHEY and CDR2 SVGAGI come from the germline V gene. V gave up 6 bases and J gave up 2 bases; unmatched junction bases: 4. The CDR3 contains 14 residues. Repertoires were generated with immunoSEQ multiplex PCR, while TCRdb's copy carries only in-frame clones and drops some. This table has some 400,000 clones, around 87% appearing once. The rearrangement links TRBV6-5 to TRBJ1-2; 9 positions agree with TRBD1. The sequenced sample consisted of peripheral blood. This sequence was found in a woman in her sixties or seventies with COVID-19, enrolled during active disease. CDR3 protein: CASSYRGRNYGYTF. The CDR3 DNA reads TGTGCCAGCAGCTACAGGGGGCGAAACTATGGCTACACCTTC.